This entry lists 23 T cell receptor beta chains sequenced from one sample in a study of blood T cell repertoires in COVID-19. Here immunoSEQ multiplex PCR was the method, and the copy in TCRdb shows in-frame clones only, minus some. The repertoire holds 85,000 to 90,000 clones, over 70% seen once, with roughly 1.1% in the top ten. The sample taken for sequencing was peripheral blood. These TCRs come from a human donor in a cohort sampled during active COVID-19.

The V and J genes are TRBV5-4 and TRBJ2-5; D might be TRBD2 (6 bases). Trimming removed 4 bases from V and 5 bases from J, with 15 bases in between. Germline lookup yields CDR1 SGHNT and CDR2 YYREEE (reference sequence). This CDR3 comprises 14 residues. This CDR3 reads CASSGPGGGETQYF. The CDR3 DNA sequence: TGTGCCAGCAGCGGACCCGGTGGGGGGGAGACCCAGTACTTC.

The J gene is TRBJ2-2, the V gene TRBV7-6; the match to TRBD2 covers 8 bases. The J segment lost 11 bases and the V segment lost 5 bases, leaving 10 bases of the junction unmatched. This CDR3 region has 14 residues. Germline assignment: CDR1 SGHVS and CDR2 FNYEAQ. The chain's CDR3 is CASSRSGEVGELFF. CDR3 in DNA: TGTGCCAGCAGCCGTAGCGGGGAAGTCGGAGAGCTGTTTTTT. The full variable domain, its missing parts supplied by reference TRBV7-6 and TRBJ2-2, is GAGVSQSPRYKVTKRGQDVALRCDPISGHVSLYWYRQALGQGPEFLTYFNYEAQQDKSGLPNDRFSAERPEGSISTLTIQRTEQRDSAMYRCASSRSGEVGELFFGEGSRLTVL.

This chain uses TRBV5-5 with TRBJ1-4; D is unclear. With 1 base removed from V and 6 bases from J, the gap between germline ends came to 13 bases. In germline, CDR1 is SGHKS, CDR2 YYEKEE (reference sequence). The length of the CDR3 is 15 residues. The CDR3 region is CASSLRWVEDEKLFF. For the CDR3, the DNA is TGTGCCAGCAGCTTGCGGTGGGTGGAGGATGAAAAACTGTTTTTT.

In regard to this clone: The junction and the germline gene differ at one end; a read error may be behind it. The same CDR3 also results from other DNA sequences found in this sample. The CDR3 DNA reads TGTGCCAGTAGTTCATCAGGGGGCGGTGGTAGCAATCAGCCCCAGCATTTT. This sequence encodes CASSSSGGGGSNQPQHF. This rearrangement joins TRBV27 to TRBJ1-5; TRBD1 agrees at 8 bases. The germline V gene has CDR1 MNHEY and CDR2 SMNVEV (reference sequence). There are 17 residues in the CDR3.

The chain recombines TRBV25-1 with TRBJ1-6; D call uncertain. The V end was cut by 5 bases, the J end by 13 bases, with 12 bases between. Germline V gives CDR1 MGHDK, CDR2 SYGVNS. The CDR3 spans 12 residues. CDR3 protein: CASSTQNTPLHF. The CDR3 DNA reads TGTGCCAGCAGTACCCAGAATACGCCCCTCCACTTT.

The chain carries TRBV4-1 and TRBJ1-2; 9 bases agree with TRBD1. CDR1 and CDR2 (germline): MGHRA, YSYEKL. The CDR3 is made up of 14 amino acids. J gave up 8 bases and V 4 bases, and 8 bases lay outside the gene matches. The CDR3 DNA follows: TGCGCCAGCAGCCCCGGGACAGGGCGCTGGGGCTACACCTTC. The encoded protein is CASSPGTGRWGYTF.

The chain recombines TRBV27 with TRBJ2-2, with D possibly matching TRBD2 (6 bases). In germline, CDR1 is MNHEY, CDR2 SMNVEV (reference sequence). V lost 2 bases to trimming and J lost 7 bases, with 8 bases between them. This CDR3 has 13 amino acids. CDR3 residues: CASSLGGSGELFF. In DNA, the CDR3 is TGTGCCAGCAGTTTAGGGGGGAGCGGGGAGCTGTTTTTT.

The chain employs TRBV2 and TRBJ1-3, with 7 positions matching TRBD1. Per germline, CDR1 SNHLY and CDR2 FYNNEI. CDR3 length: 15 amino acids. Trimming cost V 5 bases and J 0 bases; bases outside gene matches: 4. The CDR3 reads CASSRQGFSGNTIYF. The CDR3 coding sequence is TGTGCCAGCAGTCGACAGGGATTCTCTGGAAACACCATATATTTT.

The chain recombines TRBV5-1 with TRBJ2-5; 8 bases are shared with TRBD1. Germline assignment: CDR1 SGHRS and CDR2 YFSETQ. The CDR3 spans 16 residues. J lost 4 bases, V lost 5 bases, and 13 bases had no gene match. CDR3 sequence (DNA): TGCGCCAGCAGTTCAACGGGACAGGCCCCGGGAGAGACCCAGTACTTC. This encodes CASSSTGQAPGETQYF.

The rearrangement links TRBV6-5 to TRBJ1-1; the match to TRBD1 covers 11 bases. V shed 7 bases, J shed 7 bases, and the junction held 11 bases outside the gene matches. CDR1 is MNHEY and CDR2 is SVGAGI in the germline V gene. The CDR3 covers 15 residues. The CDR3 is CASITGTGGLGEAFF. The DNA for the CDR3 is TGTGCCAGCATTACCGGGACAGGGGGGCTCGGTGAAGCTTTCTTT.

This rearrangement joins TRBV28 to TRBJ1-5; D might be TRBD1 (6 bases). In germline, CDR1 is MDHEN, CDR2 SYDVKM. Trimming took off 7 bases at V and 2 bases at J, with 21 bases between the two ends. The CDR3 sequence is 17 residues long. Here the CDR3 DNA reads TGTGCCAGCAACCCGGGACACTTTTCAAGGGGCAATCAGCCCCAGCATTTT. Translated: CASNPGHFSRGNQPQHF.

This clone came up a few times. This chain connects TRBV4-1 to TRBJ2-3; D possibly corresponds to TRBD2 (6 bases). Trimming took off 4 bases at V and 0 bases at J, with 11 bases between the two ends. In germline, CDR1 is MGHRA, CDR2 YSYEKL. The CDR3 is 15 amino acids. CDR3 region: CASSRGAVSTDTQYF. CDR3 nucleotide sequence: TGCGCCAGCAGCCGCGGGGCAGTTAGCACAGATACGCAGTATTTT.

V and J are TRBV10-2 and TRBJ1-2, with D perhaps TRBD1 (5 bases). The CDR3 spans 13 residues. Germline loops: CDR1 WSHSY, CDR2 SAAADI. V was pared by 2 bases and J by 4 bases, with 8 bases between. The CDR3 loop is CASSERQTYGYTF. Written as DNA, the CDR3 is TGCGCCAGCAGTGAGCGACAGACCTATGGCTACACCTTC.

The rearrangement joins TRBV28 to TRBJ2-7; D might be TRBD1 (6 bases). Trimming took off 6 bases at V and 0 bases at J, with 15 bases between the two ends. Germline V gene sequence: CDR1 MDHEN, CDR2 SYDVKM. The CDR3 loop spans 15 amino acids. The CDR3: CASSRTDRLSYEQYF. The CDR3 DNA reads as TGTGCCAGCAGCCGAACAGACAGGCTCTCCTACGAGCAGTACTTC.

The gene calls are TRBV29-1 and TRBJ2-2; 13 nucleotides align to TRBD2. Germline trimming cut 4 bases from V and 4 bases from J; bases unmatched to any gene: 0. CDR1 and CDR2 (germline): SQVTM, ANQGSEA. The CDR3 runs to 14 residues. CDR3 protein: CSVGTSGSTGELFF. The CDR3 DNA is TGCAGCGTTGGGACTAGCGGGAGCACCGGGGAGCTGTTTTTT.

This chain links TRBV19 with TRBJ2-2; 13 bases agree with TRBD2. This CDR3 region has 15 residues. Germline CDR1 and CDR2: LNHDA and SQIVND (reference sequence). V was clipped by 6 bases and J by 6 bases; unmatched bases: 4. The CDR3 DNA follows: TGTGCCAGTAGGGTCGGACTAGCGGGAGCCGGGGAGCTGTTTTTT. Its translation is CASRVGLAGAGELFF.

V usage is TRBV5-4 and J usage is TRBJ2-3; 7 bases line up with TRBD2. Germline V lookup: CDR1 SGHNT, CDR2 YYREEE (reference sequence). Trimming cost V 3 bases and J 2 bases; bases outside gene matches: 3. The CDR3 totals 14 residues. CDR3 region: CASSSGGSTDTQYF. DNA of the CDR3: TGTGCCAGCAGCTCGGGGGGTTCCACAGATACGCAGTATTTT. The entire variable domain, with the rest obtained from reference TRBV5-4 and TRBJ2-3, is as follows: ETGVTQSPTHLIKTRGQQVTLRCSSQSGHNTVSWYQQALGQGPQFIFQYYREEENGRGNFPPRFSGLQFPNYSSELNVNALELDDSALYLCASSSGGSTDTQYFGPGTRLTVL.

This clone came up once. This rearrangement joins TRBV28 to TRBJ2-3; 9 positions match TRBD2. This CDR3 region has 18 residues. The germline gives CDR1 MDHEN, CDR2 SYDVKM. The trim removed 4 bases at V and 6 bases at J, leaving 17 bases unmatched. CDR3 protein: CASSSPPGAGGPADTQYF. The CDR3 nucleotides read TGTGCCAGCAGTTCGCCCCCTGGGGCGGGAGGGCCGGCCGATACGCAGTATTTT.

The CDR3 sequence is CSASLSGTSGRAGQYF. CDR3 in DNA: TGCAGTGCAAGTTTATCCGGGACTAGCGGGAGGGCCGGGCAGTACTTC. V usage is TRBV20-1 and J usage is TRBJ2-7; 16 nucleotides match TRBD2. CDR1 is DFQATT and CDR2 is SNEGSKA in the germline V gene (reference sequence). The CDR3 runs to 16 residues. J was trimmed by 9 bases and V by 6 bases; bases with no gene match: 14.

This sequence joins TRBV3-1 (or the pseudogene TRBV3-2) and TRBJ2-2; perhaps TRBD1 as D (6 bases). V was clipped by 3 bases and J by 6 bases, with 14 bases between them. Germline-derived CDR1 and CDR2 are LGHDT and YNNKEL (reference sequence). The CDR3 consists of 15 residues. The CDR3 coding sequence is TGTGCCAGCAGCCACCACCGAACAGGGTCCGGGGAGCTGTTTTTT. Its translation: CASSHHRTGSGELFF.

V usage is TRBV3-1 (or the pseudogene TRBV3-2) and J usage is TRBJ2-4; 13 nucleotides agree with TRBD2. Germline V lookup: CDR1 LGHDT, CDR2 YNNKEL (reference sequence). There are 17 residues in the CDR3. With 4 bases clipped from V and 8 bases from J, the junction kept 11 bases outside the gene matches. The CDR3 DNA follows: TGTGCCAGCAGCCCCGAACTAGCGGGAGGGCCCTCGGACATTCAGTACTTC. Translating it yields CASSPELAGGPSDIQYF.

The chain employs TRBV15 and TRBJ2-7, with 9 bases that match TRBD1. The ends lost 1 base at V and 9 bases at J; junction bases unmatched: 13. This CDR3 is built from 16 residues. Germline V gene sequence: CDR1 LNHNV, CDR2 YYDKDF (reference sequence). CDR3 bases: TGTGCCACCAGCAGAGGGGGGACAGGGTCTGTCGGAGGGCAGTACTTC. It specifies CATSRGGTGSVGGQYF.

The chain joins TRBV19 to TRBJ1-2, with TRBD1 identical over 10 bases. Germline values: CDR1 LNHDA, CDR2 SQIVND (reference sequence). The CDR3 loop spans 18 amino acids. V lost 0 bases, J lost 4 bases, and 11 bases stayed unmatched. The CDR3 reads CASSIERRGGTGVYGYTF. DNA of the CDR3: TGTGCCAGTAGTATAGAACGCCGTGGCGGGACAGGGGTCTATGGCTACACCTTC.